What follows are 23 T cell receptor beta chains derived from one specimen sequenced in a study of T-cell memory formation after mild COVID-19 (dated by TCRdb to about 2021). The method was 5' RACE. For sequencing, an Illumina NovaSeq 6000 was employed. The raw public reads went through TCRdb reprocessing: fastp at Q25, MiXCR clone calling, in-frame beta chains kept. Each entry merges the rows of one CDR3 protein and shows their most common DNA and genes. The sample profile shows 260,000 or so distinct CDR3 sequences; over 15% of them were found once. More than 20% of the sample lies in the top ten. Sample: PBMCs or a T cell subset sorted from them (not recorded which). Receptors originate from a young man who had mild COVID-19 (a few samples of this study predate the infection). The sample titles of this study are shuffled in the database, so cell type and time point are left out; the donor was told from shared clones.

This clonotype was seen only a few times. J is TRBJ2-5 and V is TRBV20-1; a possible D gene is TRBD2 (6 bases). This CDR3 has 13 amino acids. The V and J ends lost 3 bases and 4 bases respectively, with 12 bases between them. The germline V gene encodes CDR1 DFQATT and CDR2 SNEGSKA (reference sequence). In DNA, the CDR3 is TGCAGTGCTAGGGCCGTGGGGGGAGAGACCCAGTACTTC. It specifies CSARAVGGETQYF.

This clonotype was observed a handful of times. The genes are TRBV12-3 or TRBV12-4 and TRBJ1-5, with D possibly being TRBD1 (6 bases). The germline V and J ends were trimmed by 2 bases and 7 bases, with 18 bases remaining between them. The CDR3 runs 16 residues. As DNA, the CDR3 is TGTGCCAGCAGTTTAAGTTTTGGAGGGGGTGTCCAGCCCCAGCATTTT. Translating gives CASSLSFGGGVQPQHF.

With respect to this clonotype: At one end, the junction sequence differs from germline, possibly due to a read error. The CDR3 region is CATSDRVTETLIF. The CDR3 DNA sequence: TGTGCCACCAGCGACAGGGTGACTGAAACACTGATTTTT. The rearrangement links TRBV15 to TRBJ1-4; 7 nucleotides agree with TRBD1. Germline V gene sequence: CDR1 LNHNV, CDR2 YYDKDF (reference sequence). CDR3 length: 13 residues.

This chain links TRBV9 with TRBJ1-2; TRBD1 matches at 10 bases. CDR1 is SGDLS, CDR2 YYNGEE, per germline. CDR3 length: 15 amino acids. V dropped 4 bases and J dropped 3; count of bases not matched to a gene: 6. The CDR3 DNA reads TGTGCCAGCAGCAAGACGGGACAGGGGCACTATGGCTACACCTTC. Translated, it gives CASSKTGQGHYGYTF.

The chain has TRBV4-2 and TRBJ1-5; D is possibly TRBD1 (5 bases). V was clipped by 1 base and J by 5 bases, with 18 bases between them. The germline gives CDR1 LGHNA, CDR2 YNFKEQ. This CDR3 spans 17 amino acids. The CDR3 sequence: CASSQVRGARNDQPQHF. In DNA, the CDR3 is TGTGCCAGCAGCCAAGTTCGTGGGGCAAGAAACGATCAGCCCCAGCATTTT.

This chain uses TRBV29-1 with TRBJ2-1; D is unclear. Germline lookup yields CDR1 SQVTM and CDR2 ANQGSEA. CDR3 size: 13 residues. Trimming pared 7 bases from V and 12 bases from J, leaving 22 bases between. DNA for the CDR3: TGCAGCGGGGATGTTAGTGGGGTCCCAGGGCAGTTCTTC. Residues: CSGDVSGVPGQFF.

This clonotype was seen a handful of times. The chain combines TRBV23-1 with TRBJ1-2; 9 bases fit TRBD1. TRBV23-1 is given ORF status, its function remaining uncertain. With 0 bases clipped from V and 12 bases from J, the junction kept 5 bases outside the gene matches. The CDR3 sequence is 13 residues long. CDR3 sequence (DNA): TGCGCCAGCAGTCAATCGGACAGGGGAGTAGACACCTTC. As protein: CASSQSDRGVDTF.

This clonotype was observed a few times. The V call is TRBV20-1, the J call TRBJ2-3; 12 nucleotides agree with TRBD2. The CDR3 is 14 residues long. Unmatched junction bases numbered 6, after V lost 5 bases and J lost 6 bases. Germline lookup yields CDR1 DFQATT and CDR2 SNEGSKA (reference sequence). In DNA, the CDR3 is TGCAGTGCTCTAGCGGGGGGGAGGTCGGATACGCAGTATTTT. Translating gives CSALAGGRSDTQYF.

The chain couples TRBV10-3 to TRBJ1-6, with D possibly TRBD1 on 6 matching bases. The V gene lost 3 bases and the J gene lost 8 bases, with 11 bases spanning the gap. The germline CDR1 and CDR2 sequences are ENHRY and SYGVKD. This CDR3 has 14 residues. This CDR3 is CAISDTGIDSPLHF. CDR3 nucleotide sequence: TGTGCCATCAGTGACACAGGGATCGATTCACCCCTCCACTTT.

This chain joins TRBV6-2 or TRBV6-3 and TRBJ2-1, with D perhaps matching TRBD2 (5 bases). V lost 0 bases to trimming and J lost 12 bases, with 15 bases between them. The CDR3 loop spans 14 amino acids. The germline CDR1 and CDR2 sequences are MNHEY and SVGEGT. CDR3 residues: CASSYSRGLFLQFF. CDR3 in DNA: TGTGCCAGCAGTTACTCGAGAGGGTTGTTTTTGCAGTTCTTC.

The V gene is TRBV7-6, the J gene TRBJ1-5; D may be TRBD1 (6 bases). CDR1 and CDR2 (germline): SGHVS, FNYEAQ. Trimming cost V 2 bases and J 4 bases, with 12 bases left between them. This CDR3 contains 15 residues. This chain's CDR3 is CASSLRGGVNQPQHF. CDR3 DNA sequence: TGTGCCAGCAGCTTACGAGGGGGAGTGAATCAGCCCCAGCATTTT.

V usage is TRBV11-2 and J usage is TRBJ2-2; the match to TRBD1 covers 8 bases. Germline V gene sequence: CDR1 SGHAT, CDR2 FQNNGV. The J segment lost 2 bases and the V segment lost 7 bases, leaving 9 bases of the junction unmatched. This CDR3 has 16 residues. CDR3 protein: CASTALDRVNTGELFF. CDR3 nucleotide sequence: TGTGCCAGCACCGCCCTGGACAGGGTAAACACCGGGGAGCTGTTTTTT.

The chain carries TRBV2 and TRBJ2-7; D is ambiguous. The CDR3 totals 15 residues. Germline loops: CDR1 SNHLY, CDR2 FYNNEI. V lost 0 bases to trimming and J lost 2 bases, with 11 bases between them. The CDR3 sequence: CASSEALRWPYEQYV. CDR3 in DNA: TGTGCCAGCAGTGAAGCGCTTCGGTGGCCCTACGAGCAGTACGTC.

This clonotype was detected ten times or more. This chain connects TRBV6-2 or TRBV6-3 to TRBJ1-5; TRBD1 aligns across 7 bases. J lost 7 bases, V lost 2 bases, and 8 bases had no gene match. Germline V gene data show CDR1 as MNHEY and CDR2 as SVGEGT. The CDR3 covers 15 residues. The CDR3 loop is CASSYHERTGQPQHF. The CDR3, as DNA: TGTGCCAGCAGTTACCACGAACGGACAGGACAGCCCCAGCATTTT.

V usage is TRBV19 and J usage is TRBJ1-3, with D possibly being TRBD1 (5 bases). Trimming removed 7 bases from V and 2 bases from J, with 18 bases in between. CDR3 size: 16 residues. Germline loops: CDR1 LNHDA, CDR2 SQIVND (reference sequence). The CDR3 DNA reads as TGTGCCAGTAATTCCTTGACGTCGGGGGCTGGAAACACCATATATTTT. Translation gives CASNSLTSGAGNTIYF.

In its sample, this clonotype was seen a few times. The V and J genes are TRBV15 and TRBJ2-5, with D maybe TRBD2 (6 bases). Germline V gene sequence: CDR1 LNHNV, CDR2 YYDKDF (reference sequence). This CDR3 region has 14 residues. Trimming took 3 bases from V and 2 from J, leaving 10 bases between them. The CDR3 bases are TGTGCCACCAGCAGGGGACTGAGTCAAGAGACCCAGTACTTC. It encodes CATSRGLSQETQYF.

This clonotype was counted a few times. The V call is TRBV5-1, the J call TRBJ2-3; either TRBD1 or TRBD2 may fit D (5 bases each). Germline CDR1 SGHRS, CDR2 YFSETQ. The CDR3 length is 14 residues. With 4 bases removed from V and 2 bases from J, the gap between germline ends came to 11 bases. The chain's CDR3 is CASSKQEVTDTQYF. The CDR3 bases are TGCGCCAGCAGCAAACAGGAGGTCACAGATACGCAGTATTTT.

V and J are TRBV3-1 and TRBJ2-5, with D uncertain. V was pared by 0 bases and J by 10 bases, with 9 bases between. Looked up from germline, CDR1 is LGHDT and CDR2 is YNNKEL (reference sequence). CDR3 length equals 12 residues. The CDR3 loop is CASSQEGLIQYF. The DNA of the CDR3 is TGTGCCAGCAGCCAAGAGGGTCTTATCCAGTACTTC.

The genes are TRBV6-6 and TRBJ1-5; no definite D call. V lost 0 bases to trimming and J lost 12 bases, with 9 bases between them. The CDR3 consists of 12 residues. Germline V CDR1 and CDR2: MNHNY, SVGAGI (reference sequence). In DNA form, the CDR3 reads TGTGCCAGCAGTTACTCGAGCGGACTCCAGCATTTT. It is translated as CASSYSSGLQHF.

This clonotype was seen more than once but under ten times. This chain links TRBV4-1 with TRBJ2-7, with TRBD1 identical over 10 bases. Germline lookup yields CDR1 MGHRA and CDR2 YSYEKL. The CDR3 spans 16 residues. Germline trimming cut 3 bases from V and 2 bases from J; bases unmatched to any gene: 7. The CDR3 region has the DNA TGCGCCAGCAGCCATGGACCGGACAGGGGGGCCTACGAGCAGTACGTC. Its translation: CASSHGPDRGAYEQYV.

This chain joins TRBV6-6 and TRBJ2-7; D remains unclear. The CDR3 loop spans 14 amino acids. Per the germline V gene, CDR1 is MNHNY and CDR2 is SVGAGI (reference sequence). V was cut by 10 bases and J by 1 base, with 17 bases left in between. In DNA, the CDR3 is TGTGCCACTAAATTACTATTCGGGTCCTACGAGCAGTACTTC. Its translation: CATKLLFGSYEQYF.

This clonotype was picked up a small number of times. The CDR3 nucleotides read TGTGCCAGCAGCTTCTACAGGGGAGGTGGGCATGAGCAGTTCTTC. Translating it yields CASSFYRGGGHEQFF. The rearrangement uses TRBV7-2 and TRBJ2-1; tentatively, D is TRBD1 (7 bases). V shed 3 bases and J shed 8 bases, with 17 bases lying between them. The length of the CDR3 is 15 residues. In germline, CDR1 is SGHTA, CDR2 FQGNSA.

The DNA of the CDR3 is TGTGCCAGCAGCTCCCCTTCAGGGCAGGTCGTCCGGCCTGGGGCCAACGTCCTGACTTTC. Residues: CASSSPSGQVVRPGANVLTF. The rearrangement links TRBV11-1 to TRBJ2-6; D might be TRBD1 (5 bases). This CDR3 spans 20 amino acids. Trimming took 4 bases from V and 2 from J, leaving 24 bases between them. CDR1 is SGHAT, CDR2 FQDESV, per germline (reference sequence).